Listed below are T cell receptor beta chains from one sample, sequenced in a study of beta chain features in type 1 diabetes. The table came from immunoSEQ multiplex PCR; TCRdb's copy has only in-frame clones and leaves some out. The sample holds just over 450,000 clones, approximately 28% seen once. Specimen: naive CD4+ T cells from blood. Receptor source: a man aged 18 to 29 in good health. Each CDR3 is given with its conserved first and last residue. A D gene is named only where the DNA matches it firmly. Some rows mark clone size as missing; the rest say once, few, many or name a class of expanded clone.

CDR3 | DNA | D | V | size | J
CAWSVLEGYQETQYF | TGTGCCTGGAGTGTACTGGAAGGGTACCAAGAGACCCAGTACTTC | . | TRBV30 | . | TRBJ2-5
CAWSVGWGSSYNEQFF | TGTGCCTGGAGCGTAGGGTGGGGCAGCTCCTACAATGAGCAGTTCTTC | . | TRBV30 | . | TRBJ2-1
CASSLRRGSNTGELFF | TGTGCCAGCAGCCTACGCAGGGGATCGAACACCGGGGAGCTGTTTTTT | . | TRBV11-1 | . | TRBJ2-2
CASSSRQGRTGELFF | TGTGCCAGCAGTTCGAGACAGGGCCGCACCGGGGAGCTGTTTTTT | TRBD1 | TRBV7-9 | . | TRBJ2-2
CASKGGLSGANVLTF | TGTGCCTCCAAAGGCGGGCTCTCTGGGGCCAACGTCCTGACTTTC | . | TRBV10-3 | . | TRBJ2-6
CASSSLAGTDTQYF | TGTGCCAGCAGCTCTCTAGCGGGCACAGATACGCAGTATTTT | TRBD2 | TRBV5-6 | . | TRBJ2-3
CAWSVLLFSYEQYF | . | . | TRBV30 | few | TRBJ2-7
CASSQGRGRDTGEQFF | TGTGCCAGCAGCCAGGGCAGGGGGCGGGATACTGGTGAGCAGTTCTTC | TRBD1 | TRBV4-2 | few | TRBJ2-1
CASSLTTGVETQYF | TGTGCCAGCAGCTTAACGACAGGGGTTGAGACCCAGTACTTC | TRBD1 | TRBV7-9 | few | TRBJ2-5
CAISNGQDYNEQFF | TGTGCCATCAGTAACGGACAGGACTACAATGAGCAGTTCTTC | TRBD1 | TRBV10-3 | few | TRBJ2-1
CASSPPVSVGTDTQYF | TGTGCCAGCTCACCACCGGTTTCCGTCGGCACAGATACGCAGTATTTT | . | TRBV18 | . | TRBJ2-3
CASSVTAGNTIYF | TGTGCCAGCAGTGTGACAGCTGGAAACACCATATATTTT | . | TRBV2 | few | TRBJ1-3
CASSPSTGSIDEQFF | TGTGCCAGCTCACCATCCACCGGGAGTATCGATGAGCAGTTCTTC | . | TRBV18 | few | TRBJ2-1
CASSYGDRVDEQYF | TGCGCCAGCAGCTACGGAGACAGGGTGGACGAGCAGTACTTC | TRBD1 | TRBV5-1 | . | TRBJ2-7
CASSDTGNQPQHF | TGTGCCAGCAGTGATACCGGCAATCAGCCCCAGCATTTT | . | TRBV25-1 | few | TRBJ1-5
CATSINVWGDTTYEQYF | TGTGCCACCAGCATCAACGTCTGGGGGGACACCACCTACGAGCAGTACTTC | . | TRBV15 | . | TRBJ2-7
CAISVSGFQETQYF | TGTGCCATCAGTGTCAGCGGATTCCAAGAGACCCAGTACTTC | . | TRBV10-3 | . | TRBJ2-5
CASSPQGGEQYF | TGTGCCAGCAGCCCCCAGGGGGGAGAGCAGTACTTC | . | TRBV7-8 | . | TRBJ2-7
CASSSAGTGKETQYF | TGTGCCAGCAGCTCTGCCGGGACAGGAAAAGAGACCCAGTACTTC | TRBD1 | TRBV7-3 | few | TRBJ2-5
CASGSAYGYTF | TGTGCCAGCGGATCCGCCTATGGCTACACCTTC | . | TRBV21-1 | few | TRBJ1-2
CSVSETGGYDYGYTF | TGCAGCGTTAGTGAGACAGGGGGATACGACTATGGCTACACCTTC | TRBD1 | TRBV29-1 | . | TRBJ1-2
CASSVTSGAYNEQFF | TGTGCCAGTAGTGTGACTAGCGGGGCCTACAATGAGCAGTTCTTC | TRBD2 | TRBV19 | few | TRBJ2-1
CAWTRDYNQPQHF | TGTGCCTGGACCCGGGATTACAATCAGCCCCAGCATTTT | . | TRBV30 | few | TRBJ1-5
CASSGGEQFF | TGTGCCAGCAGCGGCGGGGAGCAGTTCTTC | . | TRBV7-9 | . | TRBJ2-1
CASSQGLAGVYNEQFF | TGTGCCAGCAGCCAGGGACTAGCGGGAGTTTACAATGAGCAGTTCTTC | TRBD2 | TRBV14 | . | TRBJ2-1
CAGSMGQKRADTQYF | TGTGCCGGCAGTATGGGACAGAAAAGAGCAGATACGCAGTATTTT | TRBD1 | TRBV30 | once | TRBJ2-3
CAWSQLAGGPNEQFF | TGTGCCTGGAGCCAACTAGCGGGAGGGCCGAATGAGCAGTTCTTC | TRBD2 | TRBV30 | few | TRBJ2-1
CSVEGRHTDTQYF | TGCAGCGTTGAGGGGCGCCACACAGATACGCAGTATTTT | . | TRBV29-1 | few | TRBJ2-3
CASRPGLAKGETQYF | TGTGCCAGCCGTCCGGGACTAGCGAAAGGAGAGACCCAGTACTTC | TRBD2 | TRBV7-3 | few | TRBJ2-5
CASSDHLGQVYEQYF | TGTGCCAGCAGTGACCACCTTGGACAGGTCTACGAGCAGTACTTC | TRBD1 | TRBV25-1 | few | TRBJ2-7
CSVVRDRDNEQFF | TGCAGCGTTGTAAGGGATCGGGACAATGAGCAGTTCTTC | . | TRBV29-1 | few | TRBJ2-1
CAWSIRRYEQYF | TGTGCCTGGAGTATTAGGAGGTACGAGCAGTACTTC | . | TRBV30 | . | TRBJ2-7
CASSEGQGRVYEQYF | TGTGCTAGCAGCGAGGGACAGGGACGAGTCTACGAGCAGTACTTC | TRBD1 | TRBV7-7 | . | TRBJ2-7
CASSFNDEQYF | TGTGCCAGCAGCTTTAACGACGAGCAGTACTTC | . | TRBV7-8 | . | TRBJ2-7
CASSLEGGQEAFF | TGTGCCAGCAGCTTAGAGGGGGGACAAGAAGCTTTCTTT | . | TRBV7-9 | few | TRBJ1-1
CATSRDLVPAKNIQYF | TGTGCCACCAGCAGAGATCTAGTTCCGGCCAAAAACATTCAGTACTTC | . | TRBV15 | few | TRBJ2-4
CASRNTGVNQPQHF | TGTGCCAGCAGGAATACAGGGGTCAATCAGCCCCAGCATTTT | TRBD1 | TRBV28 | few | TRBJ1-5
CATSREPGRSNTGELFF | TGTGCCACCAGCAGAGAGCCCGGGAGGTCCAACACCGGGGAGCTGTTTTTT | TRBD2 | TRBV15 | . | TRBJ2-2
CAWSVAPYNEQFF | TGTGCCTGGAGTGTGGCCCCCTACAATGAGCAGTTCTTC | . | TRBV30 | few | TRBJ2-1
CAWGRIEYEQYF | TGTGCCTGGGGGAGAATAGAGTACGAGCAGTACTTC | . | TRBV30 | . | TRBJ2-7
CASSNRQGVWEQYF | TGTGCCAGCAGCAATCGACAGGGGGTGTGGGAGCAGTACTTC | TRBD1 | TRBV5-4 | . | TRBJ2-7
CASSVAPRGATTDTQYF | TGTGCCAGCAGCGTAGCTCCACGGGGCGCGACCACAGATACGCAGTATTTT | . | TRBV9 | few | TRBJ2-3
CASSLFSRAQLVNEQFF | TGTGCCAGCAGCTTATTTTCGAGGGCACAACTAGTCAATGAGCAGTTCTTC | . | TRBV7-3 | few | TRBJ2-1
CASSVVLTVSGANVLTF | TGTGCCAGCAGCGTAGTTCTCACAGTCTCTGGGGCCAACGTCCTGACTTTC | . | TRBV9 | . | TRBJ2-6
CSAGTSGSPDTQYF | TGCAGCGCTGGGACTAGCGGGAGTCCCGATACGCAGTATTTT | TRBD2 | TRBV29-1 | . | TRBJ2-3
CASSLAGGPREQYF | TGTGCCAGCAGCTTAGCGGGAGGGCCCCGCGAGCAGTACTTC | TRBD2 | TRBV7-2 | . | TRBJ2-7
CSVSVGPPLGYQETQYF | TGCAGCGTTTCCGTTGGCCCCCCCCTGGGGTACCAAGAGACCCAGTACTTC | . | TRBV29-1 | . | TRBJ2-5
CASSPRRGQTNTGELFF | TGTGCTAGCAGCCCCCGACGGGGACAGACGAACACCGGGGAGCTGTTTTTT | TRBD1 | TRBV7-7 | . | TRBJ2-2
CSGEDFTANYGYTF | TGCAGCGGTGAAGACTTCACAGCGAACTATGGCTACACCTTC | . | TRBV29-1 | few | TRBJ1-2
CASSLQERYGYTF | TGCGCCAGCAGCTTGCAGGAGAGGTATGGCTACACCTTC | . | TRBV5-1 | few | TRBJ1-2
CASSFGAYGYTF | TGTGCCAGCAGCTTTGGTGCATATGGCTACACCTTC | . | TRBV7-2 | few | TRBJ1-2